This T cell receptor beta chain was captured in a study of T cell repertoires in cytomegalovirus infection. In regard to this clonotype: Antigen unknown.

TCRdb used MiXCR to reprocess the reads, holding one entry per CDR3 protein. The table lists a few hundred thousand distinct CDR3 sequences, approximately 40% of them singletons. This CDR3 region has 15 residues. The germline gives CDR1 MNHNS, CDR2 SASEGT. V was cut by 5 bases and J by 7 bases, with 17 bases left in between. This chain connects TRBV6-1 to TRBJ2-2; D is possibly TRBD2 (7 bases). This specimen was cultured PBMCs, taken from culture after CMV antigen stimulation. This TCR derives from a human donor in good health (CMV status not recorded). Some clones in this sample may be carry-over from other donors' samples. CDR3 loop: CASSPRRGAVGELFF. The CDR3 DNA reads as TGTGCCAGCAGTCCTAGACGGGGGGCGGTCGGGGAGCTGTTTTTT.